Presented here are 9 T cell receptor beta chains from one specimen sequenced in a study of blood T cell repertoires in COVID-19. The data were produced by immunoSEQ multiplex PCR, yet TCRdb's version contains in-frame clones alone and is incomplete. The data show about 330,000 clones, approximately 90% seen once. Sequenced sample: peripheral blood. The source of these receptors is a young man with COVID-19, enrolled during active disease.

The genes are TRBV4-1 and TRBJ1-4; 7 bases map to TRBD1. The V gene end was trimmed by 5 bases and the J gene end by 1 base; junction bases not matched to a gene: 4. There are 15 residues in the CDR3. CDR1 is MGHRA and CDR2 is YSYEKL in the germline V gene. CDR3 loop: CASSTRQGTNEKLFF. The CDR3 region has the DNA TGCGCCAGCAGCACACGACAGGGAACTAATGAAAAACTGTTTTTT.

The chain recombines TRBV2 with TRBJ1-6; TRBD1 agrees at 7 bases. V lost 6 bases to trimming and J lost 7 bases; unmatched junction nucleotides: 3. The germline CDR1 and CDR2 sequences are SNHLY and FYNNEI. There are 13 residues in the CDR3. CDR3: CASRGQFNSPLHF. In nucleotides, the CDR3 is TGTGCCAGCAGGGGACAGTTCAATTCACCCCTCCACTTT. Full variable domain (remainder filled in from reference TRBV2 and TRBJ1-6): EPEVTQTPSHQVTQMGQEVILRCVPISNHLYFYWYRQILGQKVEFLVSFYNNEISEKSEIFDDQFSVERPDGSNFTLKIRSTKLEDSAMYFCASRGQFNSPLHFGNGTRLTVT.

The chain uses TRBV29-1 and TRBJ2-4, with TRBD2 as a possible D gene (5 bases). This CDR3 has 13 amino acids. Germline CDR1 is SQVTM and CDR2 is ANQGSEA. Trimming stripped 6 bases from V and 7 bases from J, with 16 bases between. Here the CDR3 reads CSVQAYPGNIQYF. CDR3 DNA: TGCAGCGTCCAAGCGTACCCGGGGAACATTCAGTACTTC.

V usage is TRBV27 and J usage is TRBJ2-1; 9 nucleotides align to TRBD2. The length of the CDR3 is 17 residues. CDR1 MNHEY and CDR2 SMNVEV come from the germline V gene (reference sequence). Losses at the gene ends were 3 bases for V and 2 bases for J; bases not matched to a gene: 8. DNA of the CDR3: TGTGCCAGCAGTTTTGCGGCTAGCGGGGCCACCTACAATGAGCAGTTCTTC. Protein product: CASSFAASGATYNEQFF.

The chain couples TRBV18 to TRBJ2-5, with 9 bases identical to TRBD1. The CDR3 sequence is 18 residues long. Germline CDR1 reads KGHSH; CDR2 reads LQKENI. With 2 bases clipped from V and 3 bases from J, the junction kept 13 bases outside the gene matches. The CDR3 sequence is CASSPRSPGQGIKETQYF. For the CDR3, the DNA is TGTGCCAGCTCACCAAGAAGCCCGGGACAGGGAATAAAAGAGACCCAGTACTTC.

The chain recombines TRBV6-5 with TRBJ2-3; weak D call: TRBD1 (5 bases). This CDR3 region has 14 residues. In germline, CDR1 is MNHEY, CDR2 SVGAGI. Trimming shortened V by 5 bases and J by 4 bases, and 13 bases separated the two germline ends. This CDR3 reads CASSQGSLSDTQYF. In nucleotides, the CDR3 is TGTGCCAGCAGTCAGGGTAGCCTGTCAGATACGCAGTATTTT.

This sequence joins TRBV6-2 or TRBV6-3 and TRBJ1-2; the match to TRBD1 covers 7 bases. This CDR3 comprises 14 residues. CDR1 MNHEY and CDR2 SVGEGT come from the germline V gene. Trimming removed 5 bases from V and 10 bases from J; junction bases left unmatched: 13. The CDR3 spells CASSTLDRAKDYTF. CDR3 bases: TGTGCCAGCAGTACCCTAGACAGGGCAAAGGACTACACCTTC.

The chain is built from TRBV15 and TRBJ1-5; weak D call: TRBD1 (5 bases). Germline CDR1 and CDR2: LNHNV and YYDKDF (reference sequence). This CDR3 contains 16 residues. Trimming pared 4 bases from V and 3 bases from J, leaving 16 bases between. The CDR3 bases are TGTGCCACCAGCATCCAAGACAGAGTTATCAATCAGCCCCAGCATTTT. This sequence encodes CATSIQDRVINQPQHF.

This sequence joins TRBV7-2 and TRBJ2-3; 11 nucleotides align to TRBD1. V shed 8 bases and J 6 bases; nucleotides not matched to a gene: 7. This CDR3 has 14 residues. The germline gives CDR1 SGHTA, CDR2 FQGNSA. As DNA, the CDR3 is TGTGCCAGCGGGGGACAGGGGGTAAGGGATACGCAGTATTTT. Its protein is CASGGQGVRDTQYF.